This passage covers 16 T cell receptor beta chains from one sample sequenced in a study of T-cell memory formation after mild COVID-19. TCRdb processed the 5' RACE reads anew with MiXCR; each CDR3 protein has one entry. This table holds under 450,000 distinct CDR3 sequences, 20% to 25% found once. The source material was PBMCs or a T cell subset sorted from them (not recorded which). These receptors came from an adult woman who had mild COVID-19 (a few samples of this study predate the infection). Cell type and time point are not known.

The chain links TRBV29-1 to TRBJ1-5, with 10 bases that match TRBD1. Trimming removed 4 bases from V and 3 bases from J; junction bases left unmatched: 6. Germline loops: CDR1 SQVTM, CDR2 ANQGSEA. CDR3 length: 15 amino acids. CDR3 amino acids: CSVGGGTGDNQPQHF. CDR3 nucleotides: TGCAGCGTTGGTGGAGGGACAGGGGACAATCAGCCCCAGCATTTT.

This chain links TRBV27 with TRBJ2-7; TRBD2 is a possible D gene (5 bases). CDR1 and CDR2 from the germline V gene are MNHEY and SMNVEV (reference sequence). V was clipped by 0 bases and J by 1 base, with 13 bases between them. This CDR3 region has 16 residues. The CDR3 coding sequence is TGTGCCAGCAGTTTATCACCTTCTACGGGGTCCTACGAGCAGTACTTC. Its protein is CASSLSPSTGSYEQYF.

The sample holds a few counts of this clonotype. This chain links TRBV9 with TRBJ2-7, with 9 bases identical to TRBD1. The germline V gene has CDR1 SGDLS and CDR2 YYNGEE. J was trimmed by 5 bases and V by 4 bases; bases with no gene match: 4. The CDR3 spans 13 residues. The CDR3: CASSIQGADEQYF. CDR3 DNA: TGTGCCAGCAGCATACAGGGGGCTGACGAGCAGTACTTC. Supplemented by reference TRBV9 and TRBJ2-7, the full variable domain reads DSGVTQTPKHLITATGQRVTLRCSPRSGDLSVYWYQQSLDQGLQFLIQYYNGEERAKGNILERFSAQQFPDLHSELNLSSLELGDSALYFCASSIQGADEQYFGPGTRLTVT.

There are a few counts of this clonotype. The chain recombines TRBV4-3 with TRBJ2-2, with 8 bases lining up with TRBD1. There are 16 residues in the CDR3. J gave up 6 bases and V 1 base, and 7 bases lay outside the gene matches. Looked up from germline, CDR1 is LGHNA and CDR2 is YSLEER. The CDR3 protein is CASSQGQGTRAGELFF. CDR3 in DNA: TGCGCCAGCAGCCAAGGACAGGGGACCCGCGCCGGGGAGCTGTTTTTT.

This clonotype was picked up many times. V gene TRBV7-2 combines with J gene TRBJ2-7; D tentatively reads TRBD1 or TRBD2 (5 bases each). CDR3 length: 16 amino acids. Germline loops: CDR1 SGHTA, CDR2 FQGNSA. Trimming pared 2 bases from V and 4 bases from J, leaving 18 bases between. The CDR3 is CASSLRAVQGAYEQYF. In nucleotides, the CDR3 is TGTGCCAGCAGCTTACGCGCGGTTCAGGGAGCATACGAGCAGTACTTC. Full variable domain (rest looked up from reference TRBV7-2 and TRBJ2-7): GAGVSQSPSNKVTEKGKDVELRCDPISGHTALYWYRQSLGQGLEFLIYFQGNSAPDKSGLPSDRFSAERTGGSVSTLTIQRTQQEDSAVYLCASSLRAVQGAYEQYFGPGTRLTVT.

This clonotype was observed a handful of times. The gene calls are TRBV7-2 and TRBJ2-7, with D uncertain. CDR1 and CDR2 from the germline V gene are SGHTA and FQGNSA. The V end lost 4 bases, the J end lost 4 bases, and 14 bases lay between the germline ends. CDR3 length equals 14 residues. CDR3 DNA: TGTGCCAGCAGCTCGCAGGTTTGGGGTTACGAGCAGTACTTC. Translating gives CASSSQVWGYEQYF.

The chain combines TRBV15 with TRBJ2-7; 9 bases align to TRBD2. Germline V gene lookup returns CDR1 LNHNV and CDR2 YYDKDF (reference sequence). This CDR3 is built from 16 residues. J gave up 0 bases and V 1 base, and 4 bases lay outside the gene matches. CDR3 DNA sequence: TGTGCCACCAGCAGAGGGGCGGGAGGGAGCTCCTACGAGCAGTACTTC. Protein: CATSRGAGGSSYEQYF.

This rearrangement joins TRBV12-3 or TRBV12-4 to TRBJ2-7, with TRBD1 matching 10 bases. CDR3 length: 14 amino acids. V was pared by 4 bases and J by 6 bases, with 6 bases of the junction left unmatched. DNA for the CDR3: TGTGCCAGCAGTTGGGGACAGGGGCCGGGCGAGCAGTACTTC. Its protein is CASSWGQGPGEQYF.

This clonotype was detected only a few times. Here the CDR3 reads CAISEGGGAFPDTQYF. DNA of the CDR3: TGTGCCATCAGTGAAGGCGGGGGGGCCTTCCCAGATACGCAGTATTTT. The rearrangement uses TRBV10-3 and TRBJ2-3; 9 bases agree with TRBD2. V lost 3 bases and J lost 4; bases outside the gene matches: 8. CDR3 size: 16 residues. Germline values: CDR1 ENHRY, CDR2 SYGVKD.

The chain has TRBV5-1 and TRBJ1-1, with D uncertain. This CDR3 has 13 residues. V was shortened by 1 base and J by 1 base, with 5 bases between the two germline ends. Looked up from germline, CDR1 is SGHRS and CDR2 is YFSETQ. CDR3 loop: CASSLRENTEAFF. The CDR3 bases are TGCGCCAGCAGCTTGAGGGAGAACACTGAAGCTTTCTTT. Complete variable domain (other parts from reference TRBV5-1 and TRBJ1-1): KAGVTQTPRYLIKTRGQQVTLSCSPISGHRSVSWYQQTPGQGLQFLFEYFSETQRNKGNFPGRFSGRQFSNSRSEMNVSTLELGDSALYLCASSLRENTEAFFGQGTRLTVV.

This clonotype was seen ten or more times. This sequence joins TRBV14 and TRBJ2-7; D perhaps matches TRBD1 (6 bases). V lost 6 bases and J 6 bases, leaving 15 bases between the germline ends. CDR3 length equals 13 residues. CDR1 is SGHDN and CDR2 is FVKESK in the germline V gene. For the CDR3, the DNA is TGTGCCAGCAGTACGGACGTACAGGGCGAGCAGTACGTC. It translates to CASSTDVQGEQYV.

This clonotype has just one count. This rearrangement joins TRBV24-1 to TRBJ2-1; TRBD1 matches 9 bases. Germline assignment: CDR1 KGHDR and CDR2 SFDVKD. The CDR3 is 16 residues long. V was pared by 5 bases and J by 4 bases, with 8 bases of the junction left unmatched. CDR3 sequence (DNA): TGTGCCACCAGTGCCCTGGCGGGACAGGGTTACAATGAGCAGTTCTTC. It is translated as CATSALAGQGYNEQFF.

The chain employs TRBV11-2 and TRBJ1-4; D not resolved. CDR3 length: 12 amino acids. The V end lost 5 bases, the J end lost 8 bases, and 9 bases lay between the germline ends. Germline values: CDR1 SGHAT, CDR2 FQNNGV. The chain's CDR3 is CASSGLDEKLFF. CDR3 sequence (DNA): TGTGCCAGCAGCGGTCTGGACGAAAAACTGTTTTTT.

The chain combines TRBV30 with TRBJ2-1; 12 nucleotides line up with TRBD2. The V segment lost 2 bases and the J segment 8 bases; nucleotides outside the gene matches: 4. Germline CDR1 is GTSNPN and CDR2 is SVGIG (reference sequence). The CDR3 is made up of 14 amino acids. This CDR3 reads CAWSLAGGQDEQFF. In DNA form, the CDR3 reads TGTGCCTGGAGTCTAGCGGGGGGGCAGGATGAGCAGTTCTTC.

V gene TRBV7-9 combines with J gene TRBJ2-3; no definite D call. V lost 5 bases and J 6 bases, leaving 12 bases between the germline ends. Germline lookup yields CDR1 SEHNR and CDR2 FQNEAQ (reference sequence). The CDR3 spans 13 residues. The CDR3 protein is CASSALVEDTQYF. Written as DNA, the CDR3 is TGTGCCAGCAGCGCCTTAGTGGAGGATACGCAGTATTTT. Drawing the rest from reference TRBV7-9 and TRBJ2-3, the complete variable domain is DTGVSQNPRHKITKRGQNVTFRCDPISEHNRLYWYRQTLGQGPEFLTYFQNEAQLEKSRLLSDRFSAERPKGSFSTLEIQRTEQGDSAMYLCASSALVEDTQYFGPGTRLTVL.

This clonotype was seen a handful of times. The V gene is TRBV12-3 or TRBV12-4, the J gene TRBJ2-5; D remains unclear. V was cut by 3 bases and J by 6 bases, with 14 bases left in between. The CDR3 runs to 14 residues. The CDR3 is CASSLGPGAKTQYF. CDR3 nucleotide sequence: TGTGCCAGCAGTTTGGGCCCGGGCGCGAAGACCCAGTACTTC.